These T cell receptor beta chains were read from a single sample in a study of blood T cell repertoires in COVID-19. Profiled with immunoSEQ multiplex PCR; TCRdb holds only in-frame clones, not every one. This table has approximately 69,000 clones, 75% to 90% appearing once. The sample taken for sequencing was peripheral blood. These receptors were taken from a woman older than 75 with acute or convalescent COVID-19. CDR3s include the opening cysteine and the closing phenylalanine or tryptophan. A D gene is named only where the DNA matches it firmly. Clone size appears in some rows only: once, few, many, or a class for an expanded clone.

d_call: TRBD2; v_call: TRBV7-9; clone_size: once; j_call: TRBJ2-1; cdr3_nt: TGTGCCAGCAGTCAAACTAGCGTCAATGAGCAGTTCTTC; cdr3_aa: CASSQTSVNEQFF
d_call: -; v_call: TRBV24-1; clone_size: -; j_call: TRBJ2-1; cdr3_nt: TGTGCCACCAGTGAGGCTGCGGTCAATGAGCAGTTCTTC; cdr3_aa: CATSEAAVNEQFF
d_call: -; v_call: TRBV10-2; clone_size: -; j_call: TRBJ2-7; cdr3_nt: TGCGCCAGCAGACCCGATGGGACATTGGTGGCCGAGCAGTACTTC; cdr3_aa: CASRPDGTLVAEQYF
d_call: -; v_call: TRBV9; clone_size: once; j_call: TRBJ1-1; cdr3_nt: TGTGCCAGCAGCGTAGAAGGGAGCTTGGTGAACACTGAAGCTTTCTTT; cdr3_aa: CASSVEGSLVNTEAFF
d_call: -; v_call: TRBV6-5; clone_size: -; j_call: TRBJ1-1; cdr3_nt: TGTGCCACATACAGGGTGATGAACACTGAAGCTTTCTTT; cdr3_aa: CATYRVMNTEAFF
d_call: -; v_call: TRBV10-1; clone_size: -; j_call: TRBJ2-7; cdr3_nt: TGCGCCAGCAGCGGGGGACTCGCCGCCTACGAGCAGTACTTC; cdr3_aa: CASSGGLAAYEQYF
d_call: -; v_call: TRBV28; clone_size: -; j_call: TRBJ2-5; cdr3_nt: TGTGCCAGCAGTTTTACCGGGAGACCTCAAGAGACCCAGTACTTC; cdr3_aa: CASSFTGRPQETQYF
d_call: -; v_call: TRBV11-3; clone_size: -; j_call: TRBJ2-1; cdr3_nt: TGTGCCAGCGGTAGCGGTGGGGGCTACAATGAGCAGTTCTTC; cdr3_aa: CASGSGGGYNEQFF
d_call: -; v_call: TRBV10-1; clone_size: -; j_call: TRBJ2-2; cdr3_nt: TGCGCCAGCTCTCGGGGGGCCACCGGGGAGCTGTTTTTT; cdr3_aa: CASSRGATGELFF
d_call: -; v_call: TRBV18; clone_size: -; j_call: TRBJ2-2; cdr3_nt: TGTGCCAGCTCAGGGTCGGGAGTTACCACCGGGGAGCTGTTTTTT; cdr3_aa: CASSGSGVTTGELFF
d_call: -; v_call: TRBV6-6; clone_size: -; j_call: TRBJ2-2; cdr3_nt: TGTGCCAGCAGTTACCGGGTAGGGGGTACTACCGGGGAGCTGTTTTTT; cdr3_aa: CASSYRVGGTTGELFF
d_call: -; v_call: TRBV5-1; clone_size: -; j_call: TRBJ1-2; cdr3_nt: TGCGCCAGCAGCTTGGCCCCCACCGGCGGGGGCTACACCTTC; cdr3_aa: CASSLAPTGGGYTF
d_call: -; v_call: TRBV5-4; clone_size: -; j_call: TRBJ1-6; cdr3_nt: TGTGCCAGCAGCTTGAGGGGATTGAATTCACCCCTCCACTTT; cdr3_aa: CASSLRGLNSPLHF
d_call: -; v_call: TRBV3-1/TRBV3-2; clone_size: -; j_call: TRBJ1-4; cdr3_nt: TGTGCCAGCAGCCAGCCCCCATTCGGGGAAAAACTGTTTTTT; cdr3_aa: CASSQPPFGEKLFF
d_call: -; v_call: TRBV30; clone_size: -; j_call: TRBJ1-5; cdr3_nt: TGTGCCTGGAACCGGGGTGGCAATCAGCCCCAGCATTTT; cdr3_aa: CAWNRGGNQPQHF
d_call: -; v_call: TRBV13; clone_size: -; j_call: TRBJ2-2; cdr3_nt: TGTGCCAGCAGCTTAGTTTCCGGGAGGAACACCGGGGAGCTGTTTTTT; cdr3_aa: CASSLVSGRNTGELFF
d_call: TRBD1; v_call: TRBV24-1; clone_size: -; j_call: TRBJ2-2; cdr3_nt: TGTGCCACCAGTGATATACGACAGGGTAGGAACACCGGGGAGCTGTTTTTT; cdr3_aa: CATSDIRQGRNTGELFF
d_call: -; v_call: TRBV2; clone_size: -; j_call: TRBJ1-5; cdr3_nt: TGTGCCAGCAGTGAAGGGGTGTCGTCGGCAGGTGGTCAGCCCCAGCATTTT; cdr3_aa: CASSEGVSSAGGQPQHF
d_call: TRBD2; v_call: TRBV7-3; clone_size: -; j_call: TRBJ2-7; cdr3_nt: TGTGCCAGCAGCTTAATGTCCGGGACTAGCTACGAGCAGTACTTC; cdr3_aa: CASSLMSGTSYEQYF